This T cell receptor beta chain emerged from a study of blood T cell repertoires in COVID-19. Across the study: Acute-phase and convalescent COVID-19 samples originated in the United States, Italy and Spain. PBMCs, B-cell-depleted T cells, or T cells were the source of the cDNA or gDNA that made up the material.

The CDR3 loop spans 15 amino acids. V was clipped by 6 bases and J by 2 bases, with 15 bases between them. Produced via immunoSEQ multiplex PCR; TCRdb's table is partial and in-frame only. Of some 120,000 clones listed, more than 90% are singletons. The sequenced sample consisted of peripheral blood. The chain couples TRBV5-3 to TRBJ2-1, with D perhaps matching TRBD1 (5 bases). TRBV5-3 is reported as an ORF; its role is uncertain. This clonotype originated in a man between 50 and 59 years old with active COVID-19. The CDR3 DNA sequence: TGTGCCAGAACCCCTCTGGGGCGGACCTACAATGAGCAGTTCTTC. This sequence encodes CARTPLGRTYNEQFF.